One sample yielded the 16 T cell receptor beta chains listed below, sequenced in a study of beta chain features in type 1 diabetes. cDNA synthesis used the whole RNA isolate, giving expressed TCRB sequences. Libraries were prepared by immunoSEQ multiplex PCR; TCRdb keeps only in-frame clonotypes and omits some of them. The table shows hundreds of thousands of clones, with 9% to 10% occurring only once. Sequencing was carried out using naive CD4+ T cells from blood. These receptors all come from a woman aged 18-35 years in good health.

On this clone: Other DNA sequences in this specimen translate into the identical CDR3. The rearrangement uses TRBV18 and TRBJ1-2, with 9 bases fitting TRBD1. CDR1 is KGHSH and CDR2 is LQKENI in the germline V gene. V trimming: 3 bases; J trimming: 6 bases; junction bases outside the gene matches: 2. CDR3 length: 13 amino acids. CDR3 DNA: TGTGCCAGCTCACCGGGACAGGGAGATGGCTACACCTTC. It specifies CASSPGQGDGYTF.

This chain links TRBV14 with TRBJ2-7, with D maybe TRBD1 (6 bases). Germline values: CDR1 SGHDN, CDR2 FVKESK. Trimming removed 3 bases at V and 6 bases at J, with 9 bases between. The CDR3 is 12 residues long. For the CDR3, the DNA is TGTGCCAGCAGCCATACACAGGGCGAGCAGTACTTC. It encodes CASSHTQGEQYF.

This clone was detected a few times. This chain joins TRBV6-1 and TRBJ1-2, with 7 bases aligning to TRBD1. V shed 0 bases and J 5 bases; nucleotides not matched to a gene: 0. The CDR3 sequence is 13 residues long. Germline V gene sequence: CDR1 MNHNS, CDR2 SASEGT. The CDR3 is CASSEARGYGYTF. CDR3 DNA: TGTGCCAGCAGTGAAGCCAGGGGGTATGGCTACACCTTC.

The rearrangement uses TRBV5-4 and TRBJ1-1; D perhaps matches TRBD1 (5 bases). CDR3 length: 13 residues. V gave up 1 base and J gave up 3 bases, with 7 bases separating them. CDR1 and CDR2 from the germline V gene are SGHNT and YYREEE (reference sequence). The CDR3 loop is CASSLQGDTEAFF. Written as DNA, the CDR3 is TGTGCCAGCAGCTTGCAGGGCGACACTGAAGCTTTCTTT.

The gene calls are TRBV4-1 and TRBJ1-4; weak D call: TRBD1 (6 bases). The CDR3 has 15 amino acids. Germline V gene sequence: CDR1 MGHRA, CDR2 YSYEKL. V lost 0 bases, J lost 4 bases, and 9 bases lay in between. The CDR3 is CASSQDLGGNEKLFF. CDR3 sequence (DNA): TGCGCCAGCAGCCAAGATTTAGGGGGTAATGAAAAACTGTTTTTT.

This clone has more than one count but fewer than ten. The chain carries TRBV30 and TRBJ2-5; TRBD2 matches 13 bases. Germline V lookup: CDR1 GTSNPN, CDR2 SVGIG (reference sequence). This CDR3 spans 16 amino acids. Trimming at V came to 8 bases and at J to 2 bases, leaving 11 bases not matched to a gene. In DNA form, the CDR3 reads TGTGCCGGGACACAACCGGGACTAGCGGGGCAAGAGACCCAGTACTTC. Translated, it gives CAGTQPGLAGQETQYF.

V and J are TRBV4-2 and TRBJ2-5; D remains unclear. The V end was cut by 2 bases, the J end by 5 bases, with 9 bases between. The CDR3 runs 13 residues. Germline CDR1 and CDR2: LGHNA and YNFKEQ. CDR3 DNA sequence: TGTGCCAGCAGCCAACTATATACCGAGACCCAGTACTTC. Translation gives CASSQLYTETQYF.

This clone was seen a few times. This chain uses TRBV6-4 with TRBJ2-2; 8 positions match TRBD1. With V trimmed by 6 bases and J by 4 bases, 10 bases remained unmatched. This CDR3 comprises 16 residues. Germline V gene data show CDR1 as MRHNA and CDR2 as SNTAGT. The CDR3, as DNA: TGTGCCAGCAGAGAGGGGGCAGGGGGCATCACCGGGGAGCTGTTTTTT. Amino acids: CASREGAGGITGELFF.

The V call is TRBV6-6, the J call TRBJ2-1, with D perhaps matching TRBD2 (5 bases). Germline values: CDR1 MNHNY, CDR2 SVGAGI (reference sequence). Trimming removed 6 bases at V and 6 bases at J, with 15 bases between. The CDR3 covers 14 residues. The CDR3 sequence is CASSGLTLPNEQFF. For the CDR3, the DNA is TGTGCCAGCAGCGGACTCACCCTCCCCAATGAGCAGTTCTTC.

This chain links TRBV6-6 with TRBJ1-1; 9 nucleotides match TRBD1. V was clipped by 2 bases and J by 0 bases; unmatched bases: 1. Per the germline V gene, CDR1 is MNHNY and CDR2 is SVGAGI (reference sequence). CDR3 size: 15 residues. The CDR3 region is CASSYGTGLNTEAFF. The CDR3 nucleotides read TGTGCCAGCAGTTACGGGACAGGGTTGAACACTGAAGCTTTCTTT.

The table lists this clone with a few counts. V is TRBV7-9 and J is TRBJ1-3, with a possible D match to TRBD1 (6 bases). Germline V lookup: CDR1 SEHNR, CDR2 FQNEAQ (reference sequence). The CDR3 is made up of 16 amino acids. Trimming stripped 5 bases from V and 0 bases from J, with 14 bases between. As DNA, the CDR3 is TGTGCCAGCAGCCCCAGGGGTCCAAGCTCTGGAAACACCATATATTTT. Translation: CASSPRGPSSGNTIYF.

The genes are TRBV9 and TRBJ2-1; 7 bases line up with TRBD2. The J segment lost 4 bases and the V segment lost 3 bases, leaving 10 bases of the junction unmatched. This CDR3 is 16 amino acids long. CDR1 and CDR2 (germline): SGDLS, YYNGEE. CDR3 region: CASSGRLASTYNEQFF. CDR3 in DNA: TGTGCCAGCAGCGGGAGACTAGCCTCAACGTACAATGAGCAGTTCTTC.

This clone was picked up a small number of times. The chain couples TRBV5-8 to TRBJ2-1; D is unresolved. Germline V lookup: CDR1 SGHTS, CDR2 YDEGEE. The CDR3 loop spans 12 amino acids. V lost 2 bases and J lost 9, with 9 bases in between. The CDR3 nucleotides read TGTGCCAGCAGCTTTACCCAGGCTGAGCAGTTCTTC. This gives the protein CASSFTQAEQFF.

In this sample, this clone turned up a few times. The chain employs TRBV5-5 and TRBJ1-1, with 9 bases fitting TRBD1. In germline, CDR1 is SGHKS, CDR2 YYEKEE (reference sequence). Trimming cost V 0 bases and J 0 bases; bases outside gene matches: 6. The CDR3 contains 17 residues. CDR3 nucleotide sequence: TGTGCCAGCAGCTTGGAGGGACAGGGAATCGTGAACACTGAAGCTTTCTTT. Translated: CASSLEGQGIVNTEAFF.

This clone has only a few counts. V and J are TRBV7-2 and TRBJ1-2; unclear D gene. The CDR3 length is 13 residues. Germline values: CDR1 SGHTA, CDR2 FQGNSA. V lost 3 bases, J lost 2 bases, and 7 bases lay in between. CDR3 amino acids: CASSLTLNYGYTF. CDR3 DNA: TGTGCCAGCAGCTTGACACTGAACTATGGCTACACCTTC.

Ten or more counts support this clone. CDR3 residues: CASSQRTSGTDTQYF. In nucleotides, the CDR3 is TGTGCCAGCAGCCAACGGACTAGCGGAACAGATACGCAGTATTTT. The chain employs TRBV7-9 and TRBJ2-3; 10 bases align to TRBD2. The CDR3 has 15 residues. The germline CDR1 and CDR2 sequences are SEHNR and FQNEAQ (reference sequence). Trimming removed 5 bases from V and 3 bases from J; junction bases left unmatched: 5.